This T cell receptor beta chain emerged from a study of blood T cell repertoires in COVID-19. The wider study: T cells, B-cell-depleted T cells, or PBMCs provided the cDNA or gDNA that served as material.

The CDR3 has 15 amino acids. V dropped 0 bases and J dropped 2; count of bases not matched to a gene: 0. Germline V gene data show CDR1 as KGHSH and CDR2 as LQKENI. Per the authors' pipeline: Researchers report that nucleated cell counts were estimated from reference gene primer amplification. The data were produced by immunoSEQ multiplex PCR, yet TCRdb's version contains in-frame clones alone and is incomplete. Clone size and V and J calls were adopted from that table, with D and trimming inferred from the DNA. The table records some 71,000 clones, roughly 89% of them present only once. Specimen: peripheral blood. The clonotype was recovered from a man aged 50 or older with acute or convalescent COVID-19. The V call is TRBV18, the J call TRBJ2-5, with TRBD2 matching over 10 bases. The CDR3 region has the DNA TGTGCCAGCTCACCACCTAGCGGGAGGCAAGAGACCCAGTACTTC. Encoded protein: CASSPPSGRQETQYF.